This TCR beta chain is from a study of Ad26.COV2.S vaccination and SARS-CoV-2 variants (dated by TCRdb to the early 2020s). General notes on the study: Vaccine-arm donors were drawn from COV1001, a multicentre, randomized, double-blind, placebo-controlled phase I-IIa trial of Ad26.COV2.S in healthy adults. Trial participants were randomized into five groups of five: low-dose or high-dose Ad26.COV2.S given once or twice, or placebo on both occasions. TCRbeta repertoire sequencing served as the tool for gauging how specific and how broad the SARS-CoV-2-reactive T cell receptors were following Ad26.COV2.S vaccination. Investigators did not know the trial group allocation while performing experiments and assessing outcomes. A total of approximately 30 samples were included in the TCR-sequenced set, comprising around 19 Ad26.COV2.S vaccine recipients, 5 placebo recipients and 8 SARS-CoV-2 convalescent individuals. Dosing of Ad26.COV2.S was intramuscular, at either 5x10^10 or 1x10^11 viral particles, delivered as one shot or as two shots spaced 56 days apart. Overall study outcomes, separate from this receptor: After vaccination, spike-specific CD8+ and CD4+ T cell responses were reported to show substantial breadth. Higher spike-specific TCR breadth was observed in Ad26.COV2.S recipients than in placebo recipients (P = 0.0014). Comparing responses between vaccine doses or regimens was not something the study was powered to do. Non-spike TCR breadth was comparable between vaccine and placebo recipients, consistent with the vaccine containing only spike. According to the authors, total T cell responses may have been underestimated by the TCR breadth and depth analyses.

About this clone: Its antigen remains undetermined. Nothing much larger sits one base from this clone, and base qualities are not available.

Explained via the paper, the treatment or condition label denotes: roughly 20 received Ad26.COV2.S at low or high dose, single or two shots; roughly five received placebo; per-sample allocation not given. Repertoires of vaccine and placebo recipients were sequenced from samples taken on day 63 after the first injection. Between 29 July and 7 August 2020, Cohort 1b enrolled 25 adults aged 18-55 years at one site in Boston, USA. Ad26.COV2.S was a replication-incompetent adenovirus type 26 vector that expressed a prefusion-stabilized SARS-CoV-2 spike protein derived from the original Wuhan strain. TCRbeta CDR3 regions were sequenced with the immunoSEQ Assay. After extraction, genomic DNA underwent amplification by bias-controlled multiplex PCR, followed by high-throughput sequencing. Per the original workflow: To quantify the absolute abundance of every unique TCRbeta CDR3 region, sequences were collapsed and filtered. T cell fraction was estimated by normalizing TCRbeta template counts to usable DNA, with usable DNA measured through amplification of reference genes found in all nucleated cells. Repertoire TCRs were annotated as SARS-CoV-2-specific when V gene, CDR3 amino acid sequence and J gene were exactly matched to a known reactive TCR set. The reference SARS-CoV-2 TCR set was derived from MIRA and filtered for enrichment in COVID-19-positive ImmuneCODE repertoires, a step that removed public or cross-reactive TCRs. Based on the MIRA antigens, annotated TCRs were further analysed at the level of specific ORF or position within ORF. Breadth was defined as the number of annotated unique rearrangements divided by the total number of unique productive rearrangements, and depth was defined as the summed frequency of the annotated unique rearrangements. TCR breadth was compared between groups using two-sided Wilcoxon rank-sum tests. TCRdb provides this immuneACCESS table in a form limited to in-frame rearrangements. Some clones are lacking; in checked studies, under half of them reflect an unresolved V gene, and why the rest are absent is not known. V and J calls and clone size follow that table, whereas D and trimming were derived from the DNA. The sample records some 250,000 clones, around 87% of which are singletons. Together, the top ten hold around 11% of the sample.

The CDR3 starts with the cysteine, ends with the phenylalanine, and has 17 residues. The entry retains the CDR3 DNA only, 51 bases that are in frame from base 1. V loses 7 bases, J loses 3 bases, and the germline ends lie 25 bases apart. CDR1 and CDR2 were assigned from the germline V gene as SGHRS and YFSETQ. The sequence derives from a person aged 18-60 years who received the Ad26.COV2.S COVID-19 vaccine or a placebo. This sequence uses TRBV5-1 and TRBJ1-2, with TRBD1 as a weak D call on 5 bases. The material sequenced was peripheral blood, taken in a trial of Ad26.COV2.S vaccine versus placebo. CDR3 reads: CASSTGAPGMLDYGYTF. The base sequence is TGCGCCAGCTCAACCGGGGCTCCGGGTATGCTCGACTATGGCTACACCTTC.